This T cell receptor (beta chain) emerged from a study of OX40 agonist ivuxolimab in advanced cancers. On the study more broadly: At 0.01 to 10 mg/kg, ivuxolimab was administered intravenously to patients every 2 weeks. One hepatocellular carcinoma and a couple of cutaneous melanoma patients partially responded.

Repertoires were generated with immunoSEQ multiplex PCR, while TCRdb's copy carries only in-frame clones and drops some. This table holds 95,000 to 100,000 clones, about four fifths found once. CDR1 and CDR2 from the germline V gene are KGHSH and LQKENI. V gave up 3 bases and J gave up 5 bases; unmatched junction bases: 6. This CDR3 comprises 14 residues. Autoimmune disease history or systemic immunosuppression was exclusionary. This clonotype was obtained from an adult with an advanced solid tumor such as melanoma, head and neck, liver or kidney cancer. J is TRBJ2-5 and V is TRBV18, with 7 nucleotides matching TRBD1. The sequencing used CD4+ or CD8+ T cells sorted from blood, collected in a trial of the OX40 agonist ivuxolimab. CDR3 loop: CASSPEGGWETQYF. DNA for the CDR3: TGTGCCAGCTCACCGGAAGGGGGCTGGGAGACCCAGTACTTC.